This TCR beta chain emerged from a study of T cells after yellow fever vaccination. Study-level findings and limits: Reappearance after the booster was seen for most primary-vaccination clones, at more than 95% CD4 and 75% to 90% CD8.

It was through 5'RACE template switching that TCR cDNA was made, with a universal primer site and UMIs added. MiXCR, run by TCRdb on the 5' RACE reads, gives a single entry per CDR3 protein. The sample includes roughly 500,000 distinct CDR3 sequences, 19% of them seen just once. V was clipped by 6 bases and J by 6 bases, with 18 bases between them. CDR3 length: 14 residues. The germline V gene has CDR1 ENHRY and CDR2 SYGVKD. There are a few counts of this clonotype. What it binds is not known. The sample was PBMCs, taken 15 days after the yellow fever booster vaccination. The chain employs TRBV10-3 and TRBJ2-7, with TRBD2 as a possible D gene (6 bases). This sequence was found in a man aged 30 to 45 who received the YFV17D yellow fever vaccine. The CDR3 reads CAISGGLGSGEQYF. The CDR3 DNA reads TGTGCCATCAGCGGGGGTTTAGGGTCCGGCGAGCAGTACTTC.